The rows below give T cell receptor beta chains drawn from one sample of a study of control samples from healthy donors and cancer patients. Profiled with immunoSEQ multiplex PCR; TCRdb holds only in-frame clones, not every one. The table records 70,000 to 75,000 clones, over 85% of them present only once. Sequencing used PBMCs. Receptors originate from a man in his sixties with lung cancer. Both conserved end residues are trimmed from each CDR3.

cdr3_aa j_call cdr3_length v_call
ASSQGYGNIQY TRBJ2-4 11 TRBV14
ASSPSGATDTQY TRBJ2-3 12 TRBV7-3
ASSVGDLGRVNIQY TRBJ2-4 14 TRBV5-1
ASSYSGGHYNEQF TRBJ2-1 13 TRBV6-6
ASSAGQVNTEAF TRBJ1-1 12 TRBV10-1
ASSYSRSRNEKLF TRBJ1-4 13 TRBV6-5
ASSSLQGYEQY TRBJ2-7 11 TRBV5-1
SVWELRTAELWTQY TRBJ2-5 14 TRBV29-1
ASSQGVANTEAF TRBJ1-1 12 TRBV5-1
ASSRSMNTEAF TRBJ1-1 11 TRBV19
ASSLGQPANYGYT TRBJ1-2 13 TRBV5-4
ASSLTSSPSGYT TRBJ1-2 12 TRBV5-8
ASSFGTASYEQY TRBJ2-7 12 TRBV5-4
ASSVSGTQETQY TRBJ2-5 12 TRBV25-1
ASTNQGLIAYEQY TRBJ2-7 13 TRBV11-2
ASSDKGQGWAEGNTIY TRBJ1-3 16 TRBV5-4
ASSSQVAGYNEQF TRBJ2-1 13 TRBV5-1
ASSESQGNGANVLT TRBJ2-6 14 TRBV10-1
ASSLAFQGQQETQY TRBJ2-5 14 TRBV5-1
ASSSAGAGRRVRGYT TRBJ1-2 15 TRBV27
ASSLDASGGTSQQETQY TRBJ2-5 17 TRBV5-1
ASTPGDSSTDTQY TRBJ2-3 13 TRBV6-5
ASGLDRGRWETQY TRBJ2-5 13 TRBV6-5
ASSLNTPVTTEAF TRBJ1-1 13 TRBV7-9
ASSIRGQETYEQY TRBJ2-7 13 TRBV7-9
AWSVPRGILGYT TRBJ1-2 12 TRBV30
ATSREKTGYGYT TRBJ1-2 12 TRBV15
ASSLSQGLGYT TRBJ1-2 11 TRBV11-2
SASGQVEAF TRBJ1-1 9 TRBV20-1
ASSPQGQDGYT TRBJ1-2 11 TRBV18
ATSETQGAGNQPQH TRBJ1-5 14 TRBV24-1
ASSLGQTSNTDTQY TRBJ2-3 14 TRBV5-1
ASSVWRTEAF TRBJ1-1 10 TRBV13
ASSLESWELSYEQY TRBJ2-7 14 TRBV5-1
ASTWDRGTGAF TRBJ1-1 11 TRBV6-6
SVGGDEQF TRBJ2-1 8 TRBV29-1
ASSFGSGMVNEQF TRBJ2-1 13 TRBV5-1
ASSAHWGASQPQH TRBJ1-5 13 TRBV27
ASSQDPVADTQY TRBJ2-3 12 TRBV3-1/TRBV3-2
ASSPSLGLNTEAF TRBJ1-1 13 TRBV3-1/TRBV3-2
ASSAGWYTEAF TRBJ1-1 11 TRBV5-6
ASSFEESDTEAF TRBJ1-1 12 TRBV5-1
ASRFRSSIAKNIQY TRBJ2-4 14 TRBV5-6
ASSQEGQDNSPLH TRBJ1-6 13 TRBV6-5
ASSLPASGGAKYNEQF TRBJ2-1 16 TRBV7-2
ASSEQPKDYGYT TRBJ1-2 12 TRBV6-1
ASSEAGPVGNEKLF TRBJ1-4 14 TRBV6-1
ASSELAGGTSEQF TRBJ2-1 13 TRBV2
ASSRDRDTEAF TRBJ1-1 11 TRBV10-1
AWSVRNTEAF TRBJ1-1 10 TRBV30